These T cell receptor beta chains were read from a single sample in a study of response to subunit inactivated influenza vaccine. MiXCR, applied by TCRdb to the RT-PCR reads, yields one record per CDR3 protein. The data show around 580,000 distinct CDR3 sequences, approximately 12% seen once. The sample in question was PBMCs from blood, obtained on the day of vaccination. The source of these receptors is a man aged 50 to 60 who received an inactivated influenza vaccine. CDR3s leave out the opening cysteine and the closing phenylalanine or tryptophan.

J gene | V gene | CDR3 length | CDR3 protein
TRBJ2-1 | TRBV2 | 10 | ASSTDRGEQF
TRBJ2-1 | TRBV20-1 | 12 | SAPPGAGENEQF
TRBJ2-3 | TRBV5-6 | 15 | ASSFASDRGSTDTQY
TRBJ2-7 | TRBV7-2 | 14 | ASSRGTGVLTYEQY
TRBJ2-4 | TRBV4-3 | 18 | ASSQVTRDRGPLAKNIQY
TRBJ1-1 | TRBV7-9 | 10 | ASQGGNTEAF
TRBJ1-6 | TRBV28 | 11 | ASSFQKQPPLH
TRBJ2-1 | TRBV7-2 | 13 | ASSLAGGLVDEQF
TRBJ1-5 | TRBV12-3/TRBV12-4 | 15 | ASSLKGGPVSNQPQH
TRBJ2-3 | TRBV7-2 | 13 | ASSWTGRSTDTQY
TRBJ1-1 | TRBV25-1 | 13 | ASSEARGGNTEAF
TRBJ2-4 | TRBV6-2/TRBV6-3 | 10 | ASGRDKNIQY
TRBJ2-1 | TRBV12-3/TRBV12-4 | 14 | ASVPRSEASYNEQF
TRBJ2-2 | TRBV6-5 | 13 | ASSYTAGGTGELF
TRBJ2-2 | TRBV27 | 13 | ASSFNVANTGELF
TRBJ1-4 | TRBV20-1 | 13 | SAIGQGATNEKLF
TRBJ2-6 | TRBV6-2/TRBV6-3 | 13 | ASSYGGRGANVLT
TRBJ2-4 | TRBV7-9 | 15 | ASSPVPGTGGKNIQY
TRBJ2-5 | TRBV6-1 | 13 | ASSPQGTRLETQY
TRBJ2-3 | TRBV7-3 | 11 | ASSVWSTDTQY
TRBJ2-3 | TRBV21-1 | 15 | ASSKGGTSGKTDTQY